Listed below are T cell receptor beta chains from one sample, sequenced in a study of shared clonotypes between healthy human individuals. Profiled with immunoSEQ multiplex PCR; TCRdb holds only in-frame clones, not every one. The sample shows 2 million to 2.5 million clones, 90% to 96% of them seen only once. Source material: naive CD4+ T cells sorted from blood. The source is a man between 18 and 35 years old in good health. CDR3s include the opening cysteine and the closing phenylalanine or tryptophan. Fields, in order: V gene, J gene, D gene, CDR3 protein. D genes are given only for firm matches.

TRBV2	TRBJ1-3	.	CASRVDTIYF
TRBV6-5	TRBJ2-7	TRBD2	CASKASGSDEQYF
TRBV2	TRBJ2-3	TRBD2	CASRELAGASTDTQYF
TRBV6-4	TRBJ2-3	.	CASSEGGRADTQYF
TRBV5-4	TRBJ1-5	.	CASSQDGFNQPQHF
TRBV9	TRBJ2-7	.	CASSVDGTENYEQYF
TRBV5-1	TRBJ2-7	TRBD1	CASTFEGTGDYEQYF
TRBV7-6	TRBJ2-7	.	CASSTFGGAEQYF
TRBV6-5	TRBJ2-3	.	CASSFPSTDTQYF
TRBV7-2	TRBJ2-5	.	CASSSGLVAIETQYF
TRBV6-6	TRBJ2-7	.	CASRNSESSYEQYF
TRBV6-5	TRBJ2-5	TRBD1	CASKQGLLETQYF
TRBV6-5	TRBJ2-2	TRBD1	CASSRQGTPGELFF
TRBV6-1	TRBJ1-2	TRBD1	CASSADRGGGYTF
TRBV7-9	TRBJ1-4	TRBD1	CASSLDGRGQNEKLFF
TRBV19	TRBJ1-2	.	CASIGGANYGYTF
TRBV7-8	TRBJ2-4	TRBD2	CASSLGGGPGLAKNIQYF
TRBV13	TRBJ1-2	TRBD1	CASRRTGGNYGYTF
TRBV7-2	TRBJ2-2	TRBD2	CASSLMREGTGELFF
TRBV25-1	TRBJ1-1	.	CASSLIEQGGTEAFF
TRBV10-1	TRBJ2-1	TRBD2	CASSDPTSGAYNEQFF
TRBV27	TRBJ2-4	TRBD1	CASSSLGTENIQYF